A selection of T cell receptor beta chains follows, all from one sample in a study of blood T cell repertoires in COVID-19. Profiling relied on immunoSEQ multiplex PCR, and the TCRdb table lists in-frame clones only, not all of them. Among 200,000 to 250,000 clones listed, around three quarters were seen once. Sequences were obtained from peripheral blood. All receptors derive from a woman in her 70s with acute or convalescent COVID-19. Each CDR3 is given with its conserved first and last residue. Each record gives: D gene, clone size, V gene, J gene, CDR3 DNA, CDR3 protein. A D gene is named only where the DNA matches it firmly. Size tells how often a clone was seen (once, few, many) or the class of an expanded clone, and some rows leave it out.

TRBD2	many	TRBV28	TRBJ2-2	TGTGCCAGCAGTACCTTATCCCACGCGGGAGGGCCTGACACCGGGGAGCTGTTTTTT	CASSTLSHAGGPDTGELFF
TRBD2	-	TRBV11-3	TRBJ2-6	TGTGCCAGCAGCTACAGCGGGAGCGGCTCTGGGGCCAACGTCCTGACTTTC	CASSYSGSGSGANVLTF
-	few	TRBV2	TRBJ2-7	TGTGCCAGCAGCCTAGGGGGCTACGAGCAGTACTTC	CASSLGGYEQYF
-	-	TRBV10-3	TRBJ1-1	TGTGCCATCAGTGAGTCGGTGGAGTTCACTGAAGCTTTCTTT	CAISESVEFTEAFF
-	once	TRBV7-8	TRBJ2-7	TGTGCCAGCAGCTTAGACAGGTCCTACGAGCAGTACTTC	CASSLDRSYEQYF
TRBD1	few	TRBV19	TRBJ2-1	TGTGCCAGTAGTACACAGGGGGTAGAGCAGTTCTTC	CASSTQGVEQFF
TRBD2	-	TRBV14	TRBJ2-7	TGTGCCAGCAGCCAAAGAGGGACTAGCGGGAGCCTCGAGCAGTACTTC	CASSQRGTSGSLEQYF
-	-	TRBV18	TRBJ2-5	TGTGCCAGCTCACCCCCTGCGGGACTTGGGGAGACCCAGTACTTC	CASSPPAGLGETQYF
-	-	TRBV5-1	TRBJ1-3	TGCGCCAGCACCGAAGAGAACGGAAACACCATATATTTT	CASTEENGNTIYF
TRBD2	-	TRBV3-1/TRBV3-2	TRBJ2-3	TGTGCCAGCAGCCGACTAGCGGGGAACCCAGATACGCAGTATTTT	CASSRLAGNPDTQYF
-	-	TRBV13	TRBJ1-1	TGTGCCAGCAGCTTAGGCGGCAGGGACACTGAAGCTTTCTTT	CASSLGGRDTEAFF
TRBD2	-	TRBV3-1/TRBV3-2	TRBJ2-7	TGTGCCAGCAGCCAAACTAGCGGGCCATACGAGCAGTACTTC	CASSQTSGPYEQYF
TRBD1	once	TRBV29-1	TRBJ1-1	TGCAGCGTGGACAGGCCTGGGGCTTTCTTT	CSVDRPGAFF
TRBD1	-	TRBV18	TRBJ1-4	TGTGCCAGCTCACCGACAGGGGCTAATGAAAAACTGTTTTTT	CASSPTGANEKLFF
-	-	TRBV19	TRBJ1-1	TGTGCCAGTAGTATGTCAGGGGCGCGGACTGAAGCTTTCTTT	CASSMSGARTEAFF
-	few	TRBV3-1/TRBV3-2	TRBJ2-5	TGTGCCAGCAGCCAAAACACAGGGAAAGAGACCCAGTACTTC	CASSQNTGKETQYF
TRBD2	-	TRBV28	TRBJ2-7	TGTGCCAGCAGTTTGGGGGGGGGAACCTACGAGCAGTACTTC	CASSLGGGTYEQYF
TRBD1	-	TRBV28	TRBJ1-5	TGTGCCAGCAGTTTATGGCGGACAGGGGGAAATCAGCCCCAGCATTTT	CASSLWRTGGNQPQHF
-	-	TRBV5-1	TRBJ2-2	TGCGCCAGCAGCTTGCAGCAGGCTGGAACCGGGGAGCTGTTTTTT	CASSLQQAGTGELFF
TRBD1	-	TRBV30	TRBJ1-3	TGTGCCTGGACAGGGCGAGGGGGCATCTCTGGAAACACCATATATTTT	CAWTGRGGISGNTIYF
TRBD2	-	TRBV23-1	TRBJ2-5	TGCGCCAGCAGTCAATCAGGAGCGGGAGGGCTGGAGACCCAGTACTTC	CASSQSGAGGLETQYF
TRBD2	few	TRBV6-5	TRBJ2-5	TGTGCCAGCAGTTGGGGAGGGGTGCAAGAGACCCAGTACTTC	CASSWGGVQETQYF
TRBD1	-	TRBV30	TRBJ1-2	TGTGCCTGGAGTGCTCACAGGGGAAACTATGGCTACACCTTC	CAWSAHRGNYGYTF
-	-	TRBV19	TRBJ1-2	TGTGCCAGTAGTTCGGTTAACTATGGCTACACCTTC	CASSSVNYGYTF
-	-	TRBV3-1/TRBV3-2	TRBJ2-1	TGTGCCAGCAGCCAAGGGGGACTCGACCCGTTCTTC	CASSQGGLDPFF
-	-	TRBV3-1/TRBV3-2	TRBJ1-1	TGTGCCAGCAGCCACGGCAGGGCCACTGAAGCTTTCTTT	CASSHGRATEAFF
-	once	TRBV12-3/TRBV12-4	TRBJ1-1	TGTGCCAGCAGCACCCTAACTGAAGCTTTCTTT	CASSTLTEAFF
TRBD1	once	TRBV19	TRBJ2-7	TGTGCCAGTAGTGTTCTCGCCGGGACAGGGACCTACGAGCAGTACTTC	CASSVLAGTGTYEQYF
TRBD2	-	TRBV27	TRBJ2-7	TGTGCCAGCAGTTCCTACGACGTAGCGGGGGATTTCTACGAGCAGTACTTC	CASSSYDVAGDFYEQYF
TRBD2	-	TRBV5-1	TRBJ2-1	TGCGCCAGCAGCTTGGAGGCTAGCGGGGGGTACAATGAGCAGTTCTTC	CASSLEASGGYNEQFF
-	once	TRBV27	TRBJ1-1	TGTGCCAGCAGTGTAGTATGGACAGCCCCTGAAGCTTTCTTT	CASSVVWTAPEAFF
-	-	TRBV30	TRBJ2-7	TGTGCCTGGTGTGGGCAGGGCTACGAGCAGTACTTC	CAWCGQGYEQYF
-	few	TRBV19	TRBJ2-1	TGTGCCAGTAGGCCCAGTCGGGGTGAGCAGTTCTTC	CASRPSRGEQFF
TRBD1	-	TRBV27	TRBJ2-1	TGTGCCAGCAGTCAGATCCCACAGGGGAAGCAGTTCTTC	CASSQIPQGKQFF
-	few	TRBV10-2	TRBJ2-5	TGCGCCAGCAGTAGGGGCCTAGTCGAGACCCAGTACTTC	CASSRGLVETQYF
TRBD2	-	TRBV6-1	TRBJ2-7	TGTGCCAGCAGTGAAGGCGGGGGTGGATACGAGCAGTACTTC	CASSEGGGGYEQYF
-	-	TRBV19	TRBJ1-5	TGTGCCAGTAGTATAAGAAGTCAGGGTGGCAATCAGCCCCAGCATTTT	CASSIRSQGGNQPQHF
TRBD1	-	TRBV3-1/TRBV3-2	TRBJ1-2	TGTGCCAGCAGCCAAAAGGCCGGGACAGGGGTCGACGGCTACACCTTC	CASSQKAGTGVDGYTF
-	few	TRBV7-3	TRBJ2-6	TGTGCCAGCAGCCCTGGACATCCTGGGGCCAACGTCCTGACTTTC	CASSPGHPGANVLTF
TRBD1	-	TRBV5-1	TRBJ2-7	TGCGCCAGCAGCTTGGTGACAGGGTACGAGCAGTACTTC	CASSLVTGYEQYF
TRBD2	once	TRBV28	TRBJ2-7	TGTGCCAGCATAGCGGGAGACGAGCAGTACTTC	CASIAGDEQYF
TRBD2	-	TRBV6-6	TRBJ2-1	TGTGCCAGCAGGGTTAGCGGGGCGAATGAGCAGTTCTTC	CASRVSGANEQFF
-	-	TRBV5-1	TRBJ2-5	TGCGCCAGCAGCCGGGCCGGGACAAATCTTTACCAAGAGACCCAGTACTTC	CASSRAGTNLYQETQYF
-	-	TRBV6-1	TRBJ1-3	TGTGCCAGCAGTGAAGCGCAGGGAAACACCATATATTTT	CASSEAQGNTIYF
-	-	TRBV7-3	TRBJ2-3	TGTGCCAGCAGCTTCAGGGGGGCGAGCACAGATACGCAGTATTTT	CASSFRGASTDTQYF
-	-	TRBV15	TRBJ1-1	TGTGCCACCAGCAAACGGGACAAGAACACTGAAGCTTTCTTT	CATSKRDKNTEAFF
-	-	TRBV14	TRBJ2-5	TGTGCCAGCAGCCAGTGGAGGACGGAATACCAAGAGACCCAGTACTTC	CASSQWRTEYQETQYF
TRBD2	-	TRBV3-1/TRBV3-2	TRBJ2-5	TGTGCCAGCGCCGGTCTAGCGGGAGGCCCAGAGACCCAGTACTTC	CASAGLAGGPETQYF
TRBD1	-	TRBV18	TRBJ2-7	TGTGCCAGCTCACTGGGGACAGGTTCCTACGAGCAGTACTTC	CASSLGTGSYEQYF
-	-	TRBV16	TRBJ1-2	TGTGCCAGCAGCCAAGGCGGGGATGGCTACACCTTC	CASSQGGDGYTF
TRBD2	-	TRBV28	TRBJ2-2	TGTGCCAGCAGGGTAGCGGGAGGGGCCGGGGAGCTGTTTTTT	CASRVAGGAGELFF
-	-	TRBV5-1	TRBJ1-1	TGCGCCAGCAATAAAGAGCCTCAGAACACTGAAGCTTTCTTT	CASNKEPQNTEAFF
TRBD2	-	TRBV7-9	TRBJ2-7	TGTGCCAGCAGCTTAGCTCGGGGTAGCGGGGTACCCGAGCAGTACTTC	CASSLARGSGVPEQYF